This T cell receptor (beta chain) was retrieved from a study of T cell repertoires and HLA-DP antigens. The primer mix covered 54 TRBV segments and 13 TRBJ segments. Here immunoSEQ multiplex PCR was the method, and the copy in TCRdb shows in-frame clones only, minus some. Seen here are around 100,000 clones, 80% to 95% observed once, and the top ten hold around 0.25%. For this clone: No antigen is known for it.

The TCR sequence derives from a woman younger than 30 in good health and CMV-seronegative. Sequenced sample: CD4+ T cells from PBMCs.

The CDR3 protein is CASSTGPSTDTQYF. The CDR3, as DNA: TGTGCCAGCAGCACCGGACCGAGCACAGATACGCAGTATTTT. The chain recombines TRBV7-3 with TRBJ2-3, with D uncertain. The V gene lost 5 bases and the J gene lost 0 bases, with 9 bases spanning the gap. Germline V gives CDR1 SGHTA, CDR2 FQGTGA. The CDR3 totals 14 residues.